This TCR beta chain was recorded in a study of blood T cell repertoires in COVID-19. Generated by immunoSEQ multiplex PCR, the TCRdb table keeps only in-frame clones and is missing some. The sample lists fewer than 250,000 clones; around 83% were seen once. This clone has only one observation. The J segment lost 6 bases and the V segment lost 4 bases, leaving 7 bases of the junction unmatched. Germline loops: CDR1 SGHRS, CDR2 YFSETQ. CDR3 length equals 14 residues. Sequencing used PBMCs or T cells enriched from blood (not recorded which). The genes are TRBV5-1 and TRBJ2-7, with 10 positions matching TRBD1. The receptor was derived from a woman aged 40 to 55 who had recovered from COVID-19. The CDR3 reads CASSSGQGDSEQYF. The DNA of the CDR3 is TGCGCCAGCAGCAGTGGACAGGGGGACAGCGAGCAGTACTTC.